One sample yielded the 7 T cell receptor beta chains listed below, sequenced in a study of Graves' ophthalmopathy and Graves' hyperthyroidism. The sequenced template was RNA, covering the TCR beta CDR3 region. HTBI-primed RT-PCR formed the first round, and a multiplex PCR formed the second. TCRdb reprocessed the multiplex PCR reads with MiXCR, giving one entry per CDR3 protein. The repertoire consists of around 1,000,000 distinct CDR3 sequences, with about 38% occurring once and the leading ten covering 11%. The sample taken for sequencing was peripheral blood or thyroid tissue (not recorded which). The receptors here all came from an adult man with Graves' hyperthyroidism.

At least ten counts were recorded for this clonotype. The chain has TRBV20-1 and TRBJ1-5, with D tentatively TRBD1 (5 bases). With 3 bases removed from V and 2 bases from J, the gap between germline ends came to 11 bases. This CDR3 has 14 amino acids. CDR1 is DFQATT and CDR2 is SNEGSKA in the germline V gene (reference sequence). This CDR3 reads CSARTVNGNQPQHF. CDR3 sequence (DNA): TGCAGTGCTAGGACAGTTAATGGCAATCAGCCCCAGCATTTT.

This clonotype was picked up a small number of times. The V call is TRBV9, the J call TRBJ2-1, with a tentative D call TRBD1 (5 bases). The CDR3 spans 12 residues. Trimming took off 4 bases at V and 8 bases at J, with 10 bases between the two ends. Germline V gene data show CDR1 as SGDLS and CDR2 as YYNGEE. The CDR3 region is CASSIAGYEQFF. CDR3 coding DNA: TGTGCCAGCAGCATCGCAGGGTATGAGCAGTTCTTC. The full variable domain, rest sourced from reference TRBV9 and TRBJ2-1, is DSGVTQTPKHLITATGQRVTLRCSPRSGDLSVYWYQQSLDQGLQFLIQYYNGEERAKGNILERFSAQQFPDLHSELNLSSLELGDSALYFCASSIAGYEQFFGPGTRLTVL.

V is TRBV12-3 or TRBV12-4 and J is TRBJ1-5; D not resolved. The CDR3 runs to 14 residues. Between the trimmed V and J ends, which lost 5 bases and 6 bases, there was a span of 14 bases. The CDR3 bases are TGTGCCAGCAGTGAAAGGAGGGTCAGTCAGCCCCAGCATTTT. Encoded protein: CASSERRVSQPQHF.

The genes are TRBV5-1 and TRBJ2-7, with 9 positions matching TRBD2. Germline lookup yields CDR1 SGHRS and CDR2 YFSETQ. J lost 1 base, V lost 4 bases, and 6 bases had no gene match. The CDR3 is made up of 15 amino acids. DNA for the CDR3: TGCGCCAGCAGCCCCTCGACTAGCGGATCCTACGAGCAGTACTTC. This gives the protein CASSPSTSGSYEQYF. The complete variable domain, with remaining parts taken from reference TRBV5-1 and TRBJ2-7, reads KAGVTQTPRYLIKTRGQQVTLSCSPISGHRSVSWYQQTPGQGLQFLFEYFSETQRNKGNFPGRFSGRQFSNSRSEMNVSTLELGDSALYLCASSPSTSGSYEQYFGPGTRLTVT.

This clonotype was detected ten times or more. V usage is TRBV29-1 and J usage is TRBJ2-7; D is unclear. Germline V gene lookup returns CDR1 SQVTM and CDR2 ANQGSEA. V was clipped by 7 bases and J by 7 bases, with 20 bases between them. There are 13 residues in the CDR3. The CDR3 protein is CSAATPGLQEQYF. CDR3 bases: TGCAGCGCTGCTACCCCCGGTCTCCAGGAGCAGTACTTC.

The V gene is TRBV29-1, the J gene TRBJ2-3, with 11 bases fitting TRBD2. Germline CDR1 is SQVTM and CDR2 is ANQGSEA. V gave up 7 bases and J gave up 0 bases; unmatched junction bases: 9. The CDR3 consists of 16 residues. In nucleotides, the CDR3 is TGCAGCGCCGCCGGGACTAGCGGAAAAAGCACAGATACGCAGTATTTT. Protein sequence: CSAAGTSGKSTDTQYF.

This clonotype has a count of ten or more. The gene calls are TRBV5-1 and TRBJ1-2, with D hard to call. This CDR3 spans 14 amino acids. Germline V gene data show CDR1 as SGHRS and CDR2 as YFSETQ. V lost 0 bases and J 3 bases, leaving 9 bases between the germline ends. CDR3 in amino acids: CASSLVGKDYGYTF. DNA of the CDR3: TGCGCCAGCAGCTTGGTAGGGAAAGACTATGGCTACACCTTC.